This section outlines one T cell receptor beta chain sequence together with its context. Its target is not known. This CDR3 spans 16 amino acids. Looked up from germline, CDR1 is SGHTA and CDR2 is FQGNSA. V lost 1 base and J lost 5; bases outside the gene matches: 2. This sample was taken from a study of T cell repertoires in cytomegalovirus infection. Study information: HLA-C-restricted CMV epitopes, recently identified, and well-studied HLA-B-restricted ones were used by the study. Public TCR beta signatures were indicative of both CMV infection and a matching HLA type.

Findings and limits, study-wide: Summed frequency of public TCR beta families distinguished CMV carriers with the relevant HLA. It was HLA-C-restricted CMV-specific TCR beta clonotypes that dominated the response ex vivo.

TCRdb used MiXCR to reprocess the reads, holding one entry per CDR3 protein. Among hundreds of thousands of distinct CDR3 sequences, roughly 43% were seen once, and the ten largest hold around two fifths. The sample here was cultured PBMCs, taken from culture after CMV antigen stimulation. The receptor was derived from a human donor in good health (CMV status not recorded). Some clones in this sample may be carry-over from other donors' samples. The rearrangement joins TRBV7-2 to TRBJ2-1; the match to TRBD2 covers 13 bases. The CDR3 reads CASSLGGTSGDNEQFF. CDR3 DNA: TGTGCCAGCAGCTTAGGGGGGACTAGCGGGGACAATGAGCAGTTCTTC.